One sample yielded the 13 T cell receptor beta chains listed below, sequenced in a study of shared clonotypes between healthy human individuals. Naive CD8 cells were CD45RO-negative, positively selected for CCR7, excluding terminally differentiated effector memory CD45RA+ cells. Only in-frame clones appear in the TCRdb table, and some are missing; sequencing was by immunoSEQ multiplex PCR. The sample includes about 2 million clones, about 95% of them seen just once. The specimen was naive CD8+ T cells sorted from blood. The receptor source for this set is a man aged 18 to 29 in good health.

The J gene is TRBJ1-3, the V gene TRBV5-4; no clear D. The CDR3 runs to 13 residues. V gave up 2 bases and J gave up 4 bases, with 7 bases separating them. Germline-derived CDR1 and CDR2 are SGHNT and YYREEE (reference sequence). CDR3 DNA: TGTGCCAGCAGCTTCGGGTGGGGAAACACCATATATTTT. Translation: CASSFGWGNTIYF.

The V call is TRBV4-1, the J call TRBJ2-5; D possibly corresponds to TRBD2 (5 bases). CDR3 length equals 14 residues. Germline V gives CDR1 MGHRA, CDR2 YSYEKL. V gave up 5 bases and J gave up 5 bases, with 15 bases separating them. The CDR3 loop is CASSRTERGETQYF. CDR3 DNA: TGCGCCAGCAGCAGGACTGAGAGAGGGGAGACCCAGTACTTC.

A remark on this clone: The same CDR3 also results from other DNA sequences found in this sample. V is TRBV7-9 and J is TRBJ2-7; TRBD1 agrees at 10 bases. The CDR3 is made up of 14 amino acids. Germline V gene sequence: CDR1 SEHNR, CDR2 FQNEAQ (reference sequence). Trimming removed 5 bases from V and 4 bases from J; junction bases left unmatched: 5. The CDR3 sequence is CASSPDRGLYEQYF. The DNA for the CDR3 is TGTGCCAGCAGCCCTGACAGGGGGCTATACGAGCAGTACTTC.

The chain recombines TRBV7-9 with TRBJ2-1; 12 bases are a match to TRBD2. CDR1 and CDR2 (germline): SEHNR, FQNEAQ (reference sequence). The CDR3 is 15 residues long. The V segment lost 6 bases and the J segment 15 bases; nucleotides outside the gene matches: 15. The CDR3 protein is CASREPGLAGETGFF. CDR3 in DNA: TGTGCCAGCAGGGAGCCGGGACTAGCGGGTGAGACCGGGTTCTTC.

The gene calls are TRBV6-6 and TRBJ2-1; no firm D call. The germline CDR1 and CDR2 sequences are MNHNY and SVGAGI (reference sequence). Trimming removed 2 bases at V and 5 bases at J, with 16 bases between. CDR3 size: 16 residues. As DNA, the CDR3 is TGTGCCAGCAGTTACGTACCGAACCCGGCGGACAATGAGCAGTTCTTC. Its translation is CASSYVPNPADNEQFF.

Turning to this clone: Other DNA sequences within the sample encode an identical CDR3. The V gene is TRBV28, the J gene TRBJ1-1, with 7 bases that match TRBD1. There are 13 residues in the CDR3. Germline values: CDR1 MDHEN, CDR2 SYDVKM. Trimming at V came to 5 bases and at J to 5 bases, leaving 5 bases not matched to a gene. The CDR3 loop reads CASSPTGWTEAFF. Here the CDR3 DNA reads TGTGCCAGCAGTCCGACAGGGTGGACTGAAGCTTTCTTT.

This clone was recorded only once. The chain uses TRBV28 and TRBJ2-7; the match to TRBD2 covers 7 bases. Germline CDR1 and CDR2: MDHEN and SYDVKM. J lost 0 bases, V lost 5 bases, and 7 bases had no gene match. This CDR3 contains 15 residues. In nucleotides, the CDR3 is TGTGCCAGCAGTGATCCCGGGACTACCTCCTACGAGCAGTACTTC. The encoded protein is CASSDPGTTSYEQYF.

The genes are TRBV7-2 and TRBJ2-3; perhaps TRBD2 as D (5 bases). CDR1 and CDR2 from the germline V gene are SGHTA and FQGNSA. V lost 6 bases and J lost 2, with 21 bases in between. There are 17 residues in the CDR3. DNA for the CDR3: TGTGCCAGCAGTCACCCTCCCGGGATGGGTTACACAGATACGCAGTATTTT. Protein sequence: CASSHPPGMGYTDTQYF.

In DNA form, the CDR3 reads TGTGCCACCAGCAGAGAGTCACAGATCTACGAGCAGTACTTC. Amino acids: CATSRESQIYEQYF. The chain recombines TRBV15 with TRBJ2-7; D gene unclear. There are 14 residues in the CDR3. Trimming stripped 0 bases from V and 3 bases from J, with 9 bases between. Germline V gene sequence: CDR1 LNHNV, CDR2 YYDKDF (reference sequence).

The J gene is TRBJ2-6, the V gene TRBV28; TRBD2 agrees at 12 bases. Germline CDR1 reads MDHEN; CDR2 reads SYDVKM. Trimming at V came to 10 bases and at J to 1 base, leaving 20 bases not matched to a gene. CDR3 length: 21 residues. The CDR3 spells CATETRMEGLAGPSGANVLTF. CDR3 sequence (DNA): TGTGCCACCGAAACCCGGATGGAGGGACTAGCGGGCCCTTCTGGGGCCAACGTCCTGACTTTC.

The chain couples TRBV28 to TRBJ2-2; 8 bases align to TRBD1. Unmatched junction bases numbered 10, after V lost 6 bases and J lost 4 bases. The CDR3 runs to 16 residues. Germline-derived CDR1 and CDR2 are MDHEN and SYDVKM. Written as DNA, the CDR3 is TGTGCCAGCAGCCTGTATCGGGGACAGGCCACCGGGGAGCTGTTTTTT. This sequence encodes CASSLYRGQATGELFF.

The count of this clone is one. The chain uses TRBV6-1 and TRBJ1-2; D remains ambiguous. Germline V CDR1 and CDR2: MNHNS, SASEGT. The length of the CDR3 is 15 residues. The V gene lost 0 bases and the J gene lost 1 base, with 9 bases spanning the gap. The DNA of the CDR3 is TGTGCCAGCAGTGAAGCCCAGGTTATTAACTATGGCTACACCTTC. Translated, it gives CASSEAQVINYGYTF.

The genes are TRBV29-1 and TRBJ2-1, with TRBD1 matching 7 bases. Germline CDR1 reads SQVTM; CDR2 reads ANQGSEA. There are 16 residues in the CDR3. V was clipped by 3 bases and J by 0 bases; unmatched bases: 8. CDR3 sequence reads: CSVDDPQGYSYNEQFF. The CDR3 DNA reads TGCAGCGTTGACGACCCACAGGGGTACTCCTACAATGAGCAGTTCTTC.